One sample yielded the 2 T cell receptor beta chains listed below, sequenced in a study of CD8+ T cells in alopecia areata. In each case, RNA was isolated and then reverse transcribed into cDNA as the sequencing template. Assay used: immunoSEQ multiplex PCR; TCRdb lists only in-frame clones, some missing. The profile shows some 130,000 clones, about 60% of them singletons. This specimen consisted of CD4+ T cells sorted from blood, obtained at week 0. The receptor set was obtained from a human donor with alopecia areata.

The CDR3, as DNA: TGCAGCGTTGTCGGCGGCTACTCCTACGAGCAGTACTTC. Translated: CSVVGGYSYEQYF. This rearrangement joins TRBV29-1 to TRBJ2-7; D is uncertain. The V gene's germline CDR1 is SQVTM and CDR2 ANQGSEA. The length of the CDR3 is 13 residues. V lost 4 bases and J 0 bases, leaving 10 bases between the germline ends.

This clone has only one observation. CDR3 loop: CAWRVLAGADTQYF. The CDR3 nucleotides are TGTGCCTGGAGAGTCCTAGCGGGGGCGGATACGCAGTATTTT. V gene TRBV30 combines with J gene TRBJ2-3; 10 nucleotides agree with TRBD2. V lost 3 bases and J lost 6; bases outside the gene matches: 6. Germline V gives CDR1 GTSNPN, CDR2 SVGIG (reference sequence). There are 14 residues in the CDR3.